Listed below are T cell receptor beta chains from one sample, sequenced in a study of blood T cells in healthy people across ages. TCRdb passed the 5' RACE reads through MiXCR, listing each CDR3 protein once. The sample has approximately 800,000 distinct CDR3 sequences, about three fifths seen once. The material sequenced was blood. Every receptor here comes from a man aged 25 to 40 in good health. Each CDR3 is given with its conserved first and last residue. The D gene is left open where the match is weak. Expanded clones get a size class; other rows say once, few or many, or leave the size out.

>TRBV24-1|.|.|TRBJ2-5
TGTGCCACCAGTGTCGCGAACCAAGAGACCCAGTACTTC
CATSVANQETQYF
>TRBV29-1|.|TRBD2|TRBJ2-1
TGCAGCGTTGAGGGGTTGGGACTAGCGGGAGGCCGGGGTGAGCAGTTCTTC
CSVEGLGLAGGRGEQFF
>TRBV7-2|.|.|TRBJ2-7
TGTACCAGCAGCCCAACTAGAGAGAACGAGCAGTACTTC
CTSSPTRENEQYF
>TRBV7-2|.|.|TRBJ1-6
TGTGCCAGCAGCTTTCGAATTGATTCACCCCTCCACTTT
CASSFRIDSPLHF
>TRBV29-1|once|.|TRBJ2-3
TGCAGCGTTGTGTACTCAGATACGCAGTATTTT
CSVVYSDTQYF
>TRBV29-1|.|.|TRBJ2-3
TGCAGCGTCAGTCCGGGACAAGTAGAAGATACGCAGTATTTT
CSVSPGQVEDTQYF
>TRBV12-3/TRBV12-4|many|.|TRBJ2-5
TGTGCCAGCTCACCCACGGGGGAGACCCAGTACTTC
CASSPTGETQYF
>TRBV6-5|.|TRBD2|TRBJ2-1
TGTGCCAGCAGTTACCGGGGGACTATCAATGAGCAGTTCTTC
CASSYRGTINEQFF
>TRBV20-1|.|TRBD2|TRBJ2-4
TGCAGTGCTAGAGATACACTAGCGGGAGTCAGCTTTCAGTACTTC
CSARDTLAGVSFQYF
>TRBV4-3|few|TRBD1|TRBJ1-6
TGCGCCAGCAGCCAGGACCTACAGGGGCCAACGTACCCCTATAATTCACCCCTCCACTTT
CASSQDLQGPTYPYNSPLHF
>TRBV20-1|.|.|TRBJ2-7
TGCAGTGCTAGAGATCTCTCCGGATACGAGCAGTACTTC
CSARDLSGYEQYF
>TRBV9|.|.|TRBJ1-5
TGTGCCAGCAGAGCAGACAATCAGCCCCAGCATTTT
CASRADNQPQHF
>TRBV20-1|.|.|TRBJ2-5
TGCAGTGCTAGAGTGGGACCCCCGGGGGCGCCCCAGTACTTC
CSARVGPPGAPQYF
>TRBV6-5|.|.|TRBJ2-3
TGTGCCAGCAGCCTCGGCGTTTTAGATACGCAGTATTTT
CASSLGVLDTQYF
>TRBV19|once|TRBD1|TRBJ1-1
TGTGCCAGTACCGGGACAGGGCTCCTTGGGGGCACTGAAGCTTTCTTT
CASTGTGLLGGTEAFF
>TRBV29-1|.|.|TRBJ2-5
TGCAGCGTTGGCAAGGGGACCCAAGAGACCCAGTACTTC
CSVGKGTQETQYF
>TRBV27|.|.|TRBJ1-1
TGTGCCAGCAGTTTATCGCCGGCAGCAGCTGAAGCTTTCTTT
CASSLSPAAAEAFF
>TRBV6-2/TRBV6-3|few|.|TRBJ2-7
TGTGCCAGCAGTTACGAGAGGGCCTACGAGCAGTACTTC
CASSYERAYEQYF
>TRBV29-1|.|TRBD1|TRBJ1-1
TGCAGCCCACAGGGGGTTGGGACTGAAGCTTTCTTT
CSPQGVGTEAFF
>TRBV6-5|.|.|TRBJ2-1
TGTGCCAGCAGTCGGCTAGAATCCTACAATGAGCAGTTCTTC
CASSRLESYNEQFF
>TRBV7-2|.|TRBD1|TRBJ1-2
TGTGCCAGCAGCTCCCTGCCGGGGACAGAGTATGGCTACACCTTC
CASSSLPGTEYGYTF
>TRBV7-9|.|TRBD2|TRBJ2-1
TGTGCCAGCAGCTTAACGGGAGGTCATTTCGGTGAGCAGTTCTTC
CASSLTGGHFGEQFF
>TRBV7-2|few|TRBD2|TRBJ2-1
TGTGCCAGCAGCCCCAGGACTAGCGGGGGGGCAGGGAATGAGCAGTTCTTC
CASSPRTSGGAGNEQFF
>TRBV7-9|.|.|TRBJ2-7
TGTGCCAGCGGCAAGGGGCCCAACGAGCAGTACTTC
CASGKGPNEQYF
>TRBV7-2|.|TRBD1|TRBJ2-5
TGTGCCAGCGGCCCTTGGACAGGACAGCAAGAGACCCAGTACTTC
CASGPWTGQQETQYF
>TRBV6-6|.|.|TRBJ2-1
TGTGCCAGCAGTTACCCGGTTAATGAGCAGTTCTTC
CASSYPVNEQFF
>TRBV11-2|.|TRBD2|TRBJ2-1
TGTGCCAGCAGCTTCGGGACTAGCGGGATACAACGTGAGCAGTTCTTC
CASSFGTSGIQREQFF
>TRBV4-2|.|.|TRBJ2-3
TGTGCCAGCAGCCCCAAAAGGCAGGTCACAGAGACGCAGTATTTT
CASSPKRQVTETQYF
>TRBV15|few|TRBD2|TRBJ2-7
TGTGCCACCAGCAGTTGGCAGCGGGAGCCTCTTTTCGAGCAGTACTTC
CATSSWQREPLFEQYF
>TRBV27|.|TRBD1|TRBJ1-1
TGTGCCAGCGGGACTGGGACAGGGAGAACTGAAGCTTTCTTT
CASGTGTGRTEAFF
>TRBV7-2|.|.|TRBJ1-6
TGTGCCAGCAGCCACACAGATTCACCCCTCCACTTT
CASSHTDSPLHF
>TRBV30|.|.|TRBJ1-2
TGTGCCTGGAGTGTATTAAGGGGGGACTATGGCTACACCTTC
CAWSVLRGDYGYTF
>TRBV29-1|few|.|TRBJ2-1
TGCAGCGCGATAGCTTGGGGGCAGAATGAGCAGTTCTTC
CSAIAWGQNEQFF
>TRBV7-3|few|TRBD1|TRBJ2-6
TGTGCCAGCAGCCTTACAGGGGGGATCTTATCTGGGGCCAACGTCCTGACTTTC
CASSLTGGILSGANVLTF
>TRBV13|few|TRBD2|TRBJ2-5
TGTGCCAGCGCTAGCGGGAGGGCCAGGAGACAAGAGACCCAGTACTTC
CASASGRARRQETQYF
>TRBV7-2|.|.|TRBJ1-5
TGTGCCAGCAGCTTAGACCCAGGAGAGGGCCGGCCCCAGCATTTT
CASSLDPGEGRPQHF
>TRBV29-1|many|.|TRBJ2-1
TGCAGCGTGACCCACGGGAGTCAAGGTGAGCAGTTCTTC
CSVTHGSQGEQFF
>TRBV19|.|TRBD1|TRBJ2-7
TGTGCCAGTAGTATCCTCGGACAGGGGGCGGGGGAGCAGTACTTC
CASSILGQGAGEQYF
>TRBV19|.|TRBD1|TRBJ2-7
TGTGCCAGTAGTATGACGGGACAGATCGGGTACGAGCAGTACTTC
CASSMTGQIGYEQYF
>TRBV4-3|few|.|TRBJ2-4
TGCGCCAGCAGCCAAGAATACAGGGGGCGGATTAGCGGGAGGACGGCAAGAAACATTCAGTACTTC
CASSQEYRGRISGRTARNIQYF
>TRBV5-1|.|.|TRBJ2-1
TGCGCCAGCAGCTTGGTTGTAGCGATCTCCTACAATGAGCAGTTCTTC
CASSLVVAISYNEQFF
>TRBV13|once|.|TRBJ2-3
TGTGCCACCCAGGGGGGGACTACCAACACAGATACGCAGTATTTT
CATQGGTTNTDTQYF
>TRBV4-2|few|.|TRBJ1-5
TGTGCCAGTAGCCAAGAAAACGGCCTCCAGCCCCAGCATTTT
CASSQENGLQPQHF
>TRBV6-1|.|TRBD2|TRBJ2-7
TGTGCCAGCAGCCGACGAGCGGGGGTTTACGAGCAGTACTTC
CASSRRAGVYEQYF
>TRBV5-1|once|.|TRBJ1-2
TGCGCCAGCAGCTTGGCCAGACAGATCCGGAGCTACACCTTC
CASSLARQIRSYTF
>TRBV11-2|.|.|TRBJ1-2
TGTGCCAGCAGCTTTAGGGGTCGGGGCGTCGGAGGCCTTAACTATGGCTACACCTTC
CASSFRGRGVGGLNYGYTF
>TRBV6-6|few|TRBD2|TRBJ2-5
TGTGCCAGCAGCAATAGCGGGGGGGCTTTGGAGACCCAGTACTTC
CASSNSGGALETQYF
>TRBV6-2/TRBV6-3|.|.|TRBJ2-5
TGTGCCAGCAGTTACTCTCAGGTTACCGTTGGGACCCAGTACTTC
CASSYSQVTVGTQYF
>TRBV29-1|.|.|TRBJ2-1
TGCAGCGTTGGTTCCGCTACTAACTACAATGAGCAGTTCTTC
CSVGSATNYNEQFF
>TRBV7-2|few|TRBD2|TRBJ2-1
TGTGCCAGCAGCTCGCCGACTAGCGGTATCAATGAGCAGTTCTTC
CASSSPTSGINEQFF
>TRBV4-2|many|.|TRBJ2-6
TGTGCCAGCAGCATCATAGGGGCCAACGTCCTGACTTTC
CASSIIGANVLTF
>TRBV29-1|.|.|TRBJ2-7
TGCAGCGCCCAGGTGAGGTACGAGCAGTACTTC
CSAQVRYEQYF
>TRBV5-1|.|TRBD2|TRBJ2-1
TGCGCCAGCAGCTTCCTCGCGGGGGGCCAAATCGGCAATGAGCAGTTCTTC
CASSFLAGGQIGNEQFF
>TRBV15|.|.|TRBJ2-5
TGTGCCACCAGCAGAGTTGGAGTTTTGGTCGATGAGCAGTACTTC
CATSRVGVLVDEQYF
>TRBV20-1|many|.|TRBJ2-7
TGCAGTGCTAGAGATATGGGCGGAGGCCTCTACGAGCAGTACTTC
CSARDMGGGLYEQYF